A selection of T cell receptor beta chains follows, all from one sample in a study of graft-versus-host responses after intestinal transplantation. Clones were read by immunoSEQ multiplex PCR, and TCRdb kept only the in-frame ones, dropping some. The sample has roughly 100,000 clones; over 75% are singletons. Their antigen targets remain unknown. Sample: unstimulated CD4+ T cells sorted from spleen or lymph node cells, taken before intestinal transplant. The receptors stem from a human donor who received an intestinal transplant. Both conserved end residues are part of each CDR3. Fields, in order: clone size, V gene, J gene, D gene, CDR3 protein, CDR3 DNA. A D gene is named only where the DNA matches it firmly. Only part of the rows carry a size: once, few, many, or a class if the clone is expanded.

>-|TRBV30|TRBJ2-1|-
CAWSVSGNEQFF
TGTGCCTGGAGTGTATCGGGGAATGAGCAGTTCTTC
>-|TRBV11-3|TRBJ2-1|-
CASSPVGRDNEQFF
TGTGCCAGCAGCCCTGTTGGGAGAGACAATGAGCAGTTCTTC
>-|TRBV28|TRBJ2-7|-
CASSFAGVVYEQYF
TGTGCCAGCAGTTTTGCAGGGGTTGTCTACGAGCAGTACTTC
>-|TRBV5-1|TRBJ1-1|TRBD1
CASRDRGYLSGMNTEAFF
TGCGCCAGCAGGGACAGGGGGTATCTTTCGGGCATGAACACTGAAGCTTTCTTT
>-|TRBV12-5|TRBJ2-1|-
CASGLQLWDEQFF
TGTGCTAGTGGTTTACAGCTTTGGGATGAGCAGTTCTTC
>-|TRBV18|TRBJ1-4|-
CASSLAGNREKLFF
TGTGCCAGCTCACTCGCCGGGAACCGGGAAAAACTGTTTTTT
>-|TRBV10-3|TRBJ2-1|TRBD2
CAISEKTGGRLAGPYLSYNEQFF
TGTGCCATCAGTGAAAAAACAGGGGGCCGACTAGCGGGGCCCTATCTCTCCTACAATGAGCAGTTCTTC
>-|TRBV13|TRBJ1-1|TRBD1
CASSLSRTGSNTEAFF
TGTGCCAGCAGCCTTAGCAGGACAGGCAGCAACACTGAAGCTTTCTTT
>-|TRBV6-5|TRBJ1-2|-
CASSRASNYGYTF
TGTGCCAGCAGTAGAGCATCTAACTATGGCTACACCTTC
>-|TRBV7-9|TRBJ2-7|-
CASSLGPGEQYF
TGTGCCAGCAGCTTAGGTCCAGGCGAGCAGTACTTC
>-|TRBV28|TRBJ1-5|-
CASSEYQPQHF
TGTGCCAGCAGCGAATATCAGCCCCAGCATTTT
>-|TRBV2|TRBJ1-5|-
CASRQDDPPQHF
TGTGCCAGCAGACAGGACGACCCGCCCCAGCATTTT
>few|TRBV27|TRBJ1-1|-
CASSLGGMNTEAFF
TGTGCCAGCAGTTTGGGAGGCATGAACACTGAAGCTTTCTTT
>-|TRBV27|TRBJ1-4|-
CASSLSVGGSYPQNEKLFF
TGTGCCAGCAGTTTATCGGTTGGGGGCTCCTACCCCCAAAATGAAAAACTGTTTTTT
>-|TRBV25-1|TRBJ1-2|-
CASSEGGRRDGYTF
TGTGCCAGCAGTGAAGGTGGGCGCCGCGATGGCTACACCTTC
>-|TRBV5-1|TRBJ2-5|-
CASSMDSSSTQYF
TGCGCCAGCAGCATGGACTCCTCAAGTACCCAGTACTTC
>-|TRBV13|TRBJ2-7|TRBD2
CASSFGTSGSVTYEQYF
TGTGCCAGCAGCTTTGGAACTAGCGGGAGTGTTACCTACGAGCAGTACTTC
>-|TRBV6-5|TRBJ2-5|TRBD2
CASKLAGGGRETQYF
TGTGCCAGCAAATTAGCGGGAGGGGGAAGAGAGACCCAGTACTTC
>few|TRBV28|TRBJ2-7|-
CASSLKAGPYEQYF
TGTGCCAGCAGTTTAAAGGCAGGTCCCTACGAGCAGTACTTC
>-|TRBV6-5|TRBJ2-2|TRBD1
CASSYTTGSPTGELFF
TGTGCCAGCAGTTATACGACAGGGAGTCCCACCGGGGAGCTGTTTTTT
>-|TRBV6-1|TRBJ2-2|-
CASSEGRDSHFGELFF
TGTGCCAGCAGTGAAGGAAGGGATTCCCATTTCGGGGAGCTGTTTTTT
>-|TRBV7-7|TRBJ1-1|-
CASSLDRDTEAFF
TGTGCCAGCAGCCTAGACCGGGACACTGAAGCTTTCTTT
>-|TRBV5-1|TRBJ2-1|TRBD1
CASSLPGQGAIEQFF
TGCGCCAGCAGCTTACCGGGACAGGGGGCTATTGAGCAGTTCTTC
>-|TRBV5-1|TRBJ2-7|TRBD1
CASSLVLRGQVSYEQYF
TGCGCCAGCAGCTTGGTACTTAGGGGGCAAGTCTCCTACGAGCAGTACTTC
>-|TRBV4-1|TRBJ1-6|-
CASSQAQGINSPLHF
TGCGCCAGCAGCCAAGCGCAGGGAATAAATTCACCCCTCCACTTT
>-|TRBV9|TRBJ2-7|-
CASSVGGAPSYEQYF
TGTGCCAGCAGCGTAGGCGGGGCCCCTTCCTACGAGCAGTACTTC
>-|TRBV7-9|TRBJ1-1|TRBD1
CASSLGQGSMNTEAFF
TGTGCCAGCAGCTTAGGACAGGGCTCGATGAACACTGAAGCTTTCTTT
>-|TRBV11-2|TRBJ1-3|-
CASSLDSGDSGNTIYF
TGTGCCAGCAGCTTAGACAGTGGTGACTCTGGAAACACCATATATTTT
>-|TRBV11-3|TRBJ2-7|-
CASSGSSYEQYF
TGTGCCAGCAGTGGGAGCTCCTACGAGCAGTACTTC
>few|TRBV6-5|TRBJ1-4|-
CASSYSVNEKLFF
TGTGCCAGCAGCTACAGTGTCAATGAAAAACTGTTTTTT
>-|TRBV5-4|TRBJ2-7|-
CASSFAGATYEQYF
TGTGCCAGCAGCTTCGCCGGGGCAACCTACGAGCAGTACTTC
>-|TRBV19|TRBJ2-3|-
CASSSEDLRTDTQYF
TGTGCCAGTAGTAGTGAGGACCTTCGCACAGATACGCAGTATTTT
>-|TRBV12-5|TRBJ1-5|-
CASASAWRDLSNQPQHF
TGTGCTAGTGCCTCCGCCTGGCGGGACCTTAGCAATCAGCCCCAGCATTTT
>-|TRBV10-1|TRBJ2-1|-
CAIRTPAHEQFF
TGCGCCATCCGGACCCCCGCGCATGAGCAGTTCTTC
>-|TRBV25-1|TRBJ2-3|-
CASSDSYSTDTQYF
TGTGCCAGCAGTGACAGCTATAGCACAGATACGCAGTATTTT